This passage covers 26 T cell receptor beta chains from one sample sequenced in a study of CD8 T cells in ankylosing spondylitis. Study results and limitations: In ankylosing spondylitis blood, a motif of seven to nine highly homologous TCR beta variants appeared characteristic.

MiXCR, applied by TCRdb to the 5' RACE reads, yields one record per CDR3 protein. The data show around 430,000 distinct CDR3 sequences, 17% seen once. Their cognate antigens are unknown. The sequencing sample was made of blood, either unsorted or a sorted T cell fraction (not recorded which). The receptors here all came from a male donor with ankylosing spondylitis.

The chain links TRBV5-1 to TRBJ1-4, with 9 positions matching TRBD1. The CDR3 contains 14 residues. V lost 4 bases and J lost 5; bases outside the gene matches: 3. CDR1 is SGHRS, CDR2 YFSETQ, per germline. CDR3 in amino acids: CASSTGTGNEKLFF. CDR3 DNA: TGCGCCAGCAGCACAGGGACAGGGAATGAAAAACTGTTTTTT.

This clonotype was counted only a few times. The rearrangement joins TRBV6-1 to TRBJ2-2; D is unclear. V lost 7 bases and J lost 0, with 15 bases in between. The germline V gene has CDR1 MNHNS and CDR2 SASEGT. The CDR3 spans 16 residues. In DNA form, the CDR3 reads TGTGCCAGCACCAAAATCGGACGGACGAACACCGGGGAGCTGTTTTTT. It codes for CASTKIGRTNTGELFF.

This clonotype was picked up many times. The chain is built from TRBV5-1 and TRBJ1-5, with 7 bases aligning to TRBD1. Germline V gene data show CDR1 as SGHRS and CDR2 as YFSETQ. Losses at the gene ends were 5 bases for V and 5 bases for J; bases not matched to a gene: 4. CDR3 size: 13 residues. The CDR3 spells CASSRQGDQPQHF. CDR3 DNA sequence: TGCGCCAGCAGTCGACAGGGCGATCAGCCCCAGCATTTT.

The chain carries TRBV30 and TRBJ1-1; no definite D call. This CDR3 has 13 residues. Germline CDR1 is GTSNPN and CDR2 is SVGIG (reference sequence). Trimming cost V 0 bases and J 0 bases, with 5 bases left between them. CDR3 bases: TGTGCCTGGAGTGTGCAGCTGAACACTGAAGCTTTCTTT. This codes for CAWSVQLNTEAFF.

This clonotype was picked up a small number of times. The junction differs from germline at one of its ends, possibly a read error. The rearrangement joins TRBV20-1 to TRBJ2-5, with D perhaps matching TRBD1 (6 bases). CDR3 size: 14 residues. CDR1 and CDR2 from the germline V gene are DFQATT and SNEGSKA (reference sequence). In nucleotides, the CDR3 is TGCAGTGCCGGGCGTTTGGGCAGGGGAGAGGCCCAGTACTTC. Residues: CSAGRLGRGEAQYF.

This clonotype was found many times. The chain couples TRBV10-2 to TRBJ1-2, with 7 bases fitting TRBD1. CDR1 and CDR2 from the germline V gene are WSHSY and SAAADI. CDR3 size: 13 residues. V gave up 4 bases and J gave up 3 bases; unmatched junction bases: 2. CDR3 protein: CASSGTGDYGYTF. Here the CDR3 DNA reads TGCGCCAGCAGTGGTACAGGGGACTATGGCTACACCTTC.

The rearrangement joins TRBV20-1 to TRBJ1-2; no firm D call. This CDR3 has 11 amino acids. CDR1 is DFQATT, CDR2 SNEGSKA, per germline (reference sequence). Trimming removed 2 bases from V and 7 bases from J, with 8 bases in between. CDR3 sequence reads: CSARMGSGYTF. The CDR3 DNA follows: TGCAGTGCTAGAATGGGGTCTGGCTACACCTTC.

The chain has TRBV2 and TRBJ2-7, with D maybe TRBD1 (5 bases). This CDR3 spans 13 amino acids. In germline, CDR1 is SNHLY, CDR2 FYNNEI. V was cut by 3 bases and J by 4 bases, with 10 bases left in between. CDR3 DNA: TGTGCCAGCAGTGATCAGGGAATATACGAGCAGTACTTC. Residues: CASSDQGIYEQYF.

This clonotype appeared a few times. V gene TRBV29-1 combines with J gene TRBJ1-1; tentative D call: TRBD1 (6 bases). The CDR3 contains 15 residues. CDR1 is SQVTM and CDR2 is ANQGSEA in the germline V gene. Trimming took 4 bases from V and 0 from J, leaving 15 bases between them. The CDR3 protein is CSVVVVAGVNTEAFF. The CDR3 DNA follows: TGCAGCGTTGTCGTCGTGGCAGGGGTGAACACTGAAGCTTTCTTT. Drawing the rest from reference TRBV29-1 and TRBJ1-1, the complete variable domain is SAVISQKPSRDICQRGTSLTIQCQVDSQVTMMFWYRQQPGQSLTLIATANQGSEATYESGFVIDKFPISRPNLTFSTLTVSNMSPEDSSIYLCSVVVVAGVNTEAFFGQGTRLTVV.

This clonotype has just a few counts. This chain links TRBV5-1 with TRBJ1-6; no clear D gene. The germline V gene has CDR1 SGHRS and CDR2 YFSETQ. The CDR3 runs 14 residues. Trimming pared 2 bases from V and 5 bases from J, leaving 8 bases between. The CDR3 nucleotides read TGCGCCAGCAGCTTAGTGTTCAATAATTCACCCCTCCACTTT. Translated, it gives CASSLVFNNSPLHF.

The chain has TRBV27 and TRBJ2-7, with D tentatively TRBD1 (6 bases). Germline V CDR1 and CDR2: MNHEY, SMNVEV (reference sequence). Trimming cost V 2 bases and J 0 bases, with 8 bases left between them. There are 14 residues in the CDR3. Written as DNA, the CDR3 is TGTGCCAGCAGTTTAAGGGACATCTCCTACGAGCAGTACTTC. The encoded protein is CASSLRDISYEQYF.

This clonotype has just a few counts. The chain has TRBV3-1 and TRBJ1-1; D gene unclear. V lost 1 base and J 5 bases, leaving 8 bases between the germline ends. Germline-derived CDR1 and CDR2 are LGHDT and YNNKEL (reference sequence). This CDR3 contains 13 residues. CDR3 in amino acids: CASSQAGTTEAFF. The CDR3 nucleotides read TGTGCCAGCAGCCAAGCCGGAACAACTGAAGCTTTCTTT.

CDR3 in amino acids: CASSSTRTQYF. The DNA for the CDR3 is TGTGCCAGCAGCTCGACCCGTACCCAGTACTTC. The V and J genes are TRBV7-2 and TRBJ2-5; no clear D. The CDR3 totals 11 residues. The V end was cut by 4 bases, the J end by 8 bases, with 8 bases between. Germline V gives CDR1 SGHTA, CDR2 FQGNSA.

This chain joins TRBV4-1 and TRBJ2-5; TRBD2 is a possible D gene (5 bases). CDR1 MGHRA and CDR2 YSYEKL come from the germline V gene. Trimming removed 0 bases at V and 5 bases at J, with 10 bases between. This CDR3 is built from 14 residues. The chain's CDR3 is CASSQDEGRETQYF. CDR3 coding DNA: TGCGCCAGCAGCCAAGATGAGGGTAGGGAGACCCAGTACTTC.

This clonotype turned up a few times. The chain couples TRBV12-3 or TRBV12-4 to TRBJ2-2; weak D call: TRBD1 (5 bases). Trimming took 2 bases from V and 2 from J, leaving 9 bases between them. CDR3 length: 15 amino acids. The CDR3 sequence is CASSLWQGNTGELFF. The CDR3 nucleotides read TGTGCCAGCAGTTTATGGCAGGGTAACACCGGGGAGCTGTTTTTT.

Only a few counts were recorded for this clonotype. The chain carries TRBV5-1 and TRBJ1-1; 10 positions agree with TRBD1. V lost 7 bases and J lost 6; bases outside the gene matches: 9. The CDR3 has 14 amino acids. CDR1 and CDR2 from the germline V gene are SGHRS and YFSETQ. In DNA form, the CDR3 reads TGCGCCAGCGGACAGGGGGACCTCGGGGCTGAAGCTTTCTTT. This gives the protein CASGQGDLGAEAFF. The full variable domain, rest sourced from reference TRBV5-1 and TRBJ1-1, is KAGVTQTPRYLIKTRGQQVTLSCSPISGHRSVSWYQQTPGQGLQFLFEYFSETQRNKGNFPGRFSGRQFSNSRSEMNVSTLELGDSALYLCASGQGDLGAEAFFGQGTRLTVV.

The V call is TRBV5-1, the J call TRBJ2-5; 9 bases are a match to TRBD1. This CDR3 region has 14 residues. Trimming at V came to 3 bases and at J to 5 bases, leaving 5 bases not matched to a gene. The germline CDR1 and CDR2 sequences are SGHRS and YFSETQ. CDR3 DNA: TGCGCCAGCAGCTCCACAGGGGGCCGGGAGACCCAGTACTTC. Its protein product is CASSSTGGRETQYF.

The rearrangement uses TRBV11-2 and TRBJ2-7; 8 bases fit TRBD2. Germline V CDR1 and CDR2: SGHAT, FQNNGV. This CDR3 has 15 amino acids. After removal of 5 bases from V and 7 bases from J, the junction contained 13 bases not matched to a gene. CDR3 DNA: TGTGCCAGCAGCCCCAAACTAGCTCCGGGAGGGGAGCAGTACTTC. Its protein product is CASSPKLAPGGEQYF.

The V and J genes are TRBV5-1 and TRBJ1-2; D is possibly TRBD1 (5 bases). V lost 6 bases and J lost 0, with 9 bases in between. CDR1 is SGHRS and CDR2 is YFSETQ in the germline V gene. The CDR3 runs 13 residues. This CDR3 reads CASKGPANYGYTF. CDR3 bases: TGCGCCAGCAAGGGGCCAGCTAACTATGGCTACACCTTC.

The chain employs TRBV5-1 and TRBJ2-2; D uncertain. This CDR3 has 15 amino acids. V was shortened by 4 bases and J by 1 base, with 11 bases between the two germline ends. CDR1 and CDR2 (germline): SGHRS, YFSETQ. CDR3 bases: TGCGCCAGCAGCGTGACGACTCAGAACACCGGGGAGCTGTTTTTT. Residues: CASSVTTQNTGELFF.

V is TRBV7-9 and J is TRBJ2-5; TRBD2 matches 14 bases. Germline loops: CDR1 SEHNR, CDR2 FQNEAQ (reference sequence). This CDR3 is 15 amino acids long. The J segment lost 5 bases and the V segment lost 8 bases, leaving 7 bases of the junction unmatched. The CDR3 DNA reads TGTGCCAGCCGACTAGCGGGAGGGCCATCGGAGACCCAGTACTTC. Its translation: CASRLAGGPSETQYF.

This clonotype was seen at least ten times. The DNA of the CDR3 is TGTGCCAGCAGCCTCCAGGGGGCCTTAGGGCCCCAGCATTTT. Protein sequence: CASSLQGALGPQHF. The chain employs TRBV5-6 and TRBJ1-5; TRBD1 aligns across 8 bases. From germline, CDR1 is SGHDT and CDR2 YYEEEE. The CDR3 totals 14 residues. With 4 bases clipped from V and 9 bases from J, the junction kept 9 bases outside the gene matches.

This clonotype was observed a few times. V is TRBV4-1 and J is TRBJ2-3; D remains ambiguous. Trimming took 1 base from V and 7 from J, leaving 9 bases between them. CDR3 length: 13 residues. The germline V gene has CDR1 MGHRA and CDR2 YSYEKL. DNA of the CDR3: TGCGCCAGCAGCCAAGGGCAAATGAATACGCAGTATTTT. Its protein product is CASSQGQMNTQYF.

This clonotype was picked up a small number of times. The chain employs TRBV20-1 and TRBJ2-4, with D tentatively TRBD2 (6 bases). CDR1 is DFQATT and CDR2 is SNEGSKA in the germline V gene (reference sequence). The ends were cut back, 3 bases at V and 1 base at J, with 16 bases in the middle. The CDR3 has 16 amino acids. The CDR3 is CSARDRGGGAKNIQYF. The CDR3 DNA reads as TGCAGTGCTAGGGACCGGGGTGGGGGGGCCAAAAACATTCAGTACTTC.

The chain joins TRBV5-6 to TRBJ2-3; D call uncertain. This CDR3 spans 14 amino acids. CDR1 is SGHDT and CDR2 is YYEEEE in the germline V gene. V was trimmed by 0 bases and J by 3 bases, leaving 8 bases between them. The CDR3 loop reads CASSLVQQTDTQYF. The CDR3 bases are TGTGCCAGCAGCTTGGTACAGCAAACAGATACGCAGTATTTT.

The chain joins TRBV5-1 to TRBJ2-7; 8 nucleotides match TRBD1. V shed 0 bases, J shed 0 bases, and the junction held 11 bases outside the gene matches. The CDR3 has 18 amino acids. Germline-derived CDR1 and CDR2 are SGHRS and YFSETQ. Here the CDR3 DNA reads TGCGCCAGCAGCTTGGAGGGGACAGGAAGACGGAGCTCCTACGAGCAGTACTTC. This encodes CASSLEGTGRRSSYEQYF. The variable domain in full, with the rest retrieved from reference TRBV5-1 and TRBJ2-7, is KAGVTQTPRYLIKTRGQQVTLSCSPISGHRSVSWYQQTPGQGLQFLFEYFSETQRNKGNFPGRFSGRQFSNSRSEMNVSTLELGDSALYLCASSLEGTGRRSSYEQYFGPGTRLTVT.